This TCR beta chain emerged from a study of technical replicates of blood from a few donors. This CDR3 region has 15 residues. Per germline, CDR1 SGHTA and CDR2 FQGNSA. Between the trimmed V and J ends, which lost 0 bases and 4 bases, there was a span of 12 bases. The table lists this clone with a few counts. TCRdb keeps only in-frame clones here, not all; method: immunoSEQ multiplex PCR. This table holds around 100,000 clones, approximately 95% found once. The chain combines TRBV7-2 with TRBJ1-2; no definite D call. The sequenced sample consisted of T cells isolated from PBMCs. This TCR came from a human donor in good health. The CDR3 DNA reads as TGTGCCAGCAGCTTAGCGTACGCCGCGGTCTATGGCTACACCTTC. It specifies CASSLAYAAVYGYTF.